The clone carrying this T cell receptor beta chain has a handful of counts. This sample is part of a study of blood T cell repertoires in COVID-19. Study in general: Samples of COVID-19 (acute and convalescent) were obtained from the United States, Italy and Spain. PBMCs, B-cell-depleted T cells, or T cells were the source of the cDNA or gDNA that made up the material.

Profiled with immunoSEQ multiplex PCR; TCRdb holds only in-frame clones, not every one. The table records about 400,000 clones, roughly 86% of them present only once. Individuals aged about 18 to 100 years were recruited from roughly 22 US areas. Per germline, CDR1 MGHRA and CDR2 YSYEKL. Trimming took 1 base from V and 3 from J; bases not matched to a gene: 18. This CDR3 has 19 amino acids. Sequenced sample: PBMCs or T cells enriched from blood (not recorded which). The chain carries TRBV4-1 and TRBJ2-7; the match to TRBD1 covers 7 bases. This sequence was found in a woman aged 40 to 50 with acute COVID-19. CDR3 protein: CASSQGPLRRQGIIYEQYF. The CDR3 DNA reads as TGCGCCAGCAGCCAAGGCCCCCTCCGCCGACAGGGAATCATCTACGAGCAGTACTTC.